What follows are 8 T cell receptor beta chains derived from one specimen sequenced in a study of low-dose radiotherapy and immunotherapy resistance in tumors. TRAV- and TRBV-specific primers, spanning alpha and beta chains, primed first-strand cDNA. Using a constant-region primer together with a V-primer adapter, TCRs were subjected to around 20 PCR cycles of amplification. TCRdb re-analysed the reads in MiXCR, keeping a single row per CDR3 protein. The top ten hold around 10% of the sample, which has 64,000 or so distinct CDR3 sequences, around 31% seen once. Time point specified: before trial treatment. Sequencing used PBMCs, obtained before treatment. Source of these receptors: a female donor with ovarian cancer.

V usage is TRBV28 and J usage is TRBJ2-6; the D call may be TRBD1 or TRBD2 (5 bases each). Germline-derived CDR1 and CDR2 are MDHEN and SYDVKM. This CDR3 has 16 residues. The V and J ends lost 6 bases and 1 base respectively, with 13 bases between them. In DNA, the CDR3 is TGTGCCAGCAGCCCCGGGACGGCATCTGGGGCCAACGTCCTGACTTTC. Translated, it gives CASSPGTASGANVLTF.

This clonotype was picked up many times. V is TRBV28 and J is TRBJ2-5; no definite D call. The germline V gene encodes CDR1 MDHEN and CDR2 SYDVKM. CDR3 length: 13 amino acids. V lost 6 bases and J 4 bases, leaving 12 bases between the germline ends. The CDR3 loop reads CASSLGRTETQYF. The DNA of the CDR3 is TGTGCCAGCAGCCTAGGACGAACAGAGACCCAGTACTTC.

Comment on this clonotype: With a far larger clone one base away, a read error is the likely cause. The J gene is TRBJ2-7, the V gene TRBV12-3 or TRBV12-4; 13 bases fit TRBD2. V shed 10 bases and J 7 bases; nucleotides not matched to a gene: 13. The CDR3 runs to 15 residues. CDR3 in DNA: TGTGCCATGGGACTAGCGGGGACAGGGGGAGGTGAGCAGTACTTC. This encodes CAMGLAGTGGGEQYF.

This clonotype was observed many times. The chain uses TRBV6-4 and TRBJ2-1; D may be TRBD1 (6 bases). V was pared by 5 bases and J by 6 bases, with 11 bases between. The germline V gene encodes CDR1 MRHNA and CDR2 SNTAGT. The CDR3 extends over 13 amino acids. The CDR3 DNA is TGTGCCAGCAGTCTCGAAGGGGGCAATGAGCAGTTCTTC. It codes for CASSLEGGNEQFF.

This clonotype was observed at least ten times. V and J are TRBV27 and TRBJ1-2, with a weak D call TRBD1 (5 bases). From germline, CDR1 is MNHEY and CDR2 SMNVEV (reference sequence). Trimming took 4 bases from V and 5 from J, leaving 11 bases between them. The CDR3 is made up of 13 amino acids. CDR3 loop: CASSSREGYGYTF. For the CDR3, the DNA is TGTGCCAGCAGTTCGAGGGAGGGGTATGGCTACACCTTC.

This chain joins TRBV4-2 and TRBJ2-1; weak D call: TRBD2 (5 bases). Trimming shortened V by 0 bases and J by 0 bases, and 12 bases separated the two germline ends. The CDR3 covers 17 residues. The germline CDR1 and CDR2 sequences are LGHNA and YNFKEQ. CDR3 residues: CASSQDRSGSSYNEQFF. In DNA, the CDR3 is TGTGCCAGCAGCCAAGATAGAAGCGGAAGCTCCTACAATGAGCAGTTCTTC.

This clonotype was picked up one time. A far larger clone is off by one base, so a read error is likely. The genes are TRBV11-1 and TRBJ2-1, with D perhaps TRBD2 (6 bases). This CDR3 spans 13 amino acids. Trimming left V 5 bases short and J 10 bases short, with 15 bases between. Germline lookup yields CDR1 SGHAT and CDR2 FQDESV (reference sequence). The CDR3 sequence is CASSLPGVDEQFF. For the CDR3, the DNA is TGTGCCAGCAGCCTCCCGGGAGTGGACGAGCAGTTCTTC.

This clonotype appeared many times. V usage is TRBV6-2 or TRBV6-3 and J usage is TRBJ2-4; D remains ambiguous. The CDR3 runs 15 residues. V was trimmed by 4 bases and J by 0 bases, leaving 10 bases between them. Germline CDR1 MNHEY, CDR2 SVGEGT. The CDR3 sequence: CASSLIKGAKNIQYF. For the CDR3, the DNA is TGTGCCAGCAGTTTAATAAAGGGAGCCAAAAACATTCAGTACTTC.